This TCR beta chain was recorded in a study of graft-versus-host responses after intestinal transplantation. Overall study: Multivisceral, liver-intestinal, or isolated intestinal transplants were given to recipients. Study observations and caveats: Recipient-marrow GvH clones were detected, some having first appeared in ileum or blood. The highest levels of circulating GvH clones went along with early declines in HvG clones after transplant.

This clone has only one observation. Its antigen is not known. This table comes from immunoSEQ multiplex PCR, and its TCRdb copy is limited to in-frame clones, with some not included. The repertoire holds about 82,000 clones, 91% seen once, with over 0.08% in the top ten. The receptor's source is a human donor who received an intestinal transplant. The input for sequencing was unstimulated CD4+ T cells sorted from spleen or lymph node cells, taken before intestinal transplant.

The CDR3 loop is CASNLEGASTDTQYF. The CDR3, as DNA: TGTGCCAGCAACCTCGAGGGGGCTAGCACAGATACGCAGTATTTT. The genes are TRBV2 and TRBJ2-3; the match to TRBD1 covers 7 bases. The V gene's germline CDR1 is SNHLY and CDR2 FYNNEI. The CDR3 has 15 residues. Trimming cost V 7 bases and J 0 bases; bases outside gene matches: 7.